Below are 31 T cell receptor beta chains sequenced from a single sample in a study of T cell responses to AZD1222 COVID-19 vaccine. Clones were read by immunoSEQ multiplex PCR, and TCRdb kept only the in-frame ones, dropping some. Here the sample spans 150,000 or so clones, 85% to 95% being singletons. Sequences were derived from peripheral blood, sampled 28 days after the second AZD1222 dose. The origin of the receptors is an adult who received the AZD1222 COVID-19 vaccine.

The chain links TRBV6-4 to TRBJ1-1; no definite D call. CDR3 size: 14 residues. Trimming took off 5 bases at V and 0 bases at J, with 10 bases between the two ends. Germline CDR1 and CDR2: MRHNA and SNTAGT. The CDR3: CASSPTRLNTEAFF. CDR3 sequence (DNA): TGTGCCAGCAGTCCCACCCGCCTGAACACTGAAGCTTTCTTT.

This chain joins TRBV5-1 and TRBJ2-1; 10 bases agree with TRBD2. The CDR3 has 15 residues. In germline, CDR1 is SGHRS, CDR2 YFSETQ. After removal of 0 bases from V and 8 bases from J, the junction contained 5 bases not matched to a gene. DNA for the CDR3: TGCGCCAGCAGCTTGGCCCTAGCGGGAGTCCATGAGCAGTTCTTC. Its translation is CASSLALAGVHEQFF.

The rearrangement uses TRBV2 and TRBJ1-1, with a tentative D call TRBD1 (5 bases). V gave up 4 bases and J gave up 0 bases, with 12 bases separating them. CDR1 is SNHLY, CDR2 FYNNEI, per germline. There are 15 residues in the CDR3. CDR3 loop: CASSAGRDLNTEAFF. The CDR3 coding sequence is TGTGCCAGCAGTGCCGGGCGGGACTTGAACACTGAAGCTTTCTTT.

The chain combines TRBV28 with TRBJ2-1; 8 nucleotides line up with TRBD1. Germline V lookup: CDR1 MDHEN, CDR2 SYDVKM. The CDR3 extends over 16 amino acids. V gave up 4 bases and J gave up 6 bases; unmatched junction bases: 11. DNA of the CDR3: TGTGCCAGCAGTTCAGGGGGCGCTGAAGTGGGCAATGAGCAGTTCTTC. It codes for CASSSGGAEVGNEQFF.

This clone has just one count. The V and J genes are TRBV7-8 and TRBJ1-1; no definite D call. This CDR3 comprises 14 residues. Germline V gene data show CDR1 as SGHVS and CDR2 as FQNEAQ. Trimming shortened V by 5 bases and J by 0 bases, and 10 bases separated the two germline ends. This chain's CDR3 is CASSPTELNTEAFF. CDR3 coding DNA: TGTGCCAGCAGCCCAACAGAGTTGAACACTGAAGCTTTCTTT.

This rearrangement joins TRBV5-1 to TRBJ2-5, with D maybe TRBD2 (7 bases). Germline V gene lookup returns CDR1 SGHRS and CDR2 YFSETQ. The germline V and J ends were trimmed by 0 bases and 5 bases, with 14 bases remaining between them. The CDR3 is 15 amino acids. CDR3 residues: CASSLEGGRGETQYF. Written as DNA, the CDR3 is TGCGCCAGCAGCTTGGAGGGGGGGCGCGGGGAGACCCAGTACTTC.

The rearrangement joins TRBV5-1 to TRBJ2-1; D remains ambiguous. The CDR3 length is 13 residues. V was cut by 2 bases and J by 0 bases, with 3 bases left in between. CDR1 and CDR2 (germline): SGHRS, YFSETQ. DNA for the CDR3: TGCGCCAGCAGCTTAATCTCCTACAATGAGCAGTTCTTC. It specifies CASSLISYNEQFF.

V usage is TRBV7-9 and J usage is TRBJ2-7; TRBD1 matches at 7 bases. Germline CDR1 is SEHNR and CDR2 is FQNEAQ (reference sequence). The CDR3 totals 16 residues. With V trimmed by 5 bases and J by 0 bases, 10 bases remained unmatched. The CDR3 DNA sequence: TGTGCCAGCAGCCCCTACGGACAGGAAGTCTCCTACGAGCAGTACTTC. Translated: CASSPYGQEVSYEQYF. The variable domain in full, with the rest retrieved from reference TRBV7-9 and TRBJ2-7, is DTGVSQNPRHKITKRGQNVTFRCDPISEHNRLYWYRQTLGQGPEFLTYFQNEAQLEKSRLLSDRFSAERPKGSFSTLEIQRTEQGDSAMYLCASSPYGQEVSYEQYFGPGTRLTVT.

The chain couples TRBV5-8 to TRBJ1-6, with 9 bases fitting TRBD1. Germline CDR1 is SGHTS and CDR2 is YDEGEE. This CDR3 comprises 14 residues. V shed 4 bases, J shed 7 bases, and the junction held 3 bases outside the gene matches. The DNA for the CDR3 is TGTGCCAGCAGCAGGGACAGGGAAAATTCACCCCTCCACTTT. Amino acids: CASSRDRENSPLHF. Based on the CDR3 plus reference TRBV5-8 and TRBJ1-6, the full variable domain is EAGVTQSPTHLIKTRGQQATLRCSPISGHTSVYWYQQALGLGLQFLLWYDEGEERNRGNFPPRFSGRQFPNYSSELNVNALELEDSALYLCASSRDRENSPLHFGNGTRLTVT.

The chain links TRBV29-1 to TRBJ1-1; D is unclear. The CDR3 runs 13 residues. Germline-derived CDR1 and CDR2 are SQVTM and ANQGSEA. The V end was cut by 0 bases, the J end by 2 bases, with 7 bases between. The DNA for the CDR3 is TGCAGCGTTGAAGACACTATAAACACTGAAGCTTTCTTT. Translated, it gives CSVEDTINTEAFF.

The V gene is TRBV5-1, the J gene TRBJ2-5; possibly TRBD1 for D (5 bases). Per germline, CDR1 SGHRS and CDR2 YFSETQ. The CDR3 has 14 amino acids. V was clipped by 0 bases and J by 4 bases, with 10 bases between them. In DNA form, the CDR3 reads TGCGCCAGCAGCTTGGTCGCAGGGCGAGAGACCCAGTACTTC. Encoded protein: CASSLVAGRETQYF.

The chain joins TRBV27 to TRBJ2-3, with 9 bases that match TRBD2. V lost 2 bases, J lost 4 bases, and 1 base stayed unmatched. Germline-derived CDR1 and CDR2 are MNHEY and SMNVEV (reference sequence). CDR3 length equals 14 residues. Written as DNA, the CDR3 is TGTGCCAGCAGTTTACGGACTAGCGCAGATACGCAGTATTTT. This sequence encodes CASSLRTSADTQYF.

The chain is built from TRBV14 and TRBJ2-2; tentative D call: TRBD2 (6 bases). CDR1 and CDR2 from the germline V gene are SGHDN and FVKESK. V lost 2 bases and J 3 bases, leaving 13 bases between the germline ends. The CDR3 totals 16 residues. The CDR3 bases are TGTGCCAGCAGCCAACGATTGGGAGGTGACACCGGGGAGCTGTTTTTT. Translated: CASSQRLGGDTGELFF.

The chain carries TRBV7-9 and TRBJ1-6, with a possible D match to TRBD1 (6 bases). Trimming shortened V by 2 bases and J by 10 bases, and 18 bases separated the two germline ends. The CDR3 is made up of 16 amino acids. Germline assignment: CDR1 SEHNR and CDR2 FQNEAQ (reference sequence). The CDR3 here is CASSLTGGAIESPLHF. As DNA, the CDR3 is TGTGCCAGCAGCTTAACTGGGGGCGCGATAGAGTCACCCCTCCACTTT.

The genes are TRBV6-2 or TRBV6-3 and TRBJ2-1; 7 bases agree with TRBD2. After removal of 0 bases from V and 8 bases from J, the junction contained 7 bases not matched to a gene. There are 15 residues in the CDR3. The germline V gene has CDR1 MNHEY and CDR2 SVGEGT. The CDR3 loop is CASSYSGTTRYEQFF. The CDR3, as DNA: TGTGCCAGCAGTTACTCAGGGACTACTCGCTATGAGCAGTTCTTC.

Written as DNA, the CDR3 is TGTGCCAGCAGTTATCGGCAGGGGGCGGAAGGACCTTTCTTT. Translated, it gives CASSYRQGAEGPFF. The J gene is TRBJ1-1, the V gene TRBV6-2 or TRBV6-3, with 8 bases aligning to TRBD1. There are 14 residues in the CDR3. Germline V gene data show CDR1 as MNHEY and CDR2 as SVGEGT. The J segment lost 12 bases and the V segment lost 3 bases, leaving 12 bases of the junction unmatched.

The rearrangement joins TRBV11-2 to TRBJ2-5; 11 bases align to TRBD2. Trimming took 1 base from V and 5 from J; bases not matched to a gene: 6. This CDR3 is 16 amino acids long. CDR1 is SGHAT and CDR2 is FQNNGV in the germline V gene. The CDR3 sequence is CASSLGQLAGVETQYF. The CDR3 DNA follows: TGTGCCAGCAGCTTAGGTCAACTAGCGGGGGTGGAGACCCAGTACTTC.

This rearrangement joins TRBV11-2 to TRBJ2-3, with TRBD2 identical over 11 bases. The CDR3 loop spans 16 amino acids. Per germline, CDR1 SGHAT and CDR2 FQNNGV. V lost 5 bases to trimming and J lost 8 bases; unmatched junction nucleotides: 12. This CDR3 is CASSPGGLAVVGTQYF. In DNA, the CDR3 is TGTGCCAGCAGCCCGGGGGGACTAGCGGTAGTTGGTACGCAGTATTTT.

The chain combines TRBV7-2 with TRBJ2-1, with D possibly being TRBD1 (8 bases). Germline CDR1 and CDR2: SGHTA and FQGNSA. The CDR3 is made up of 14 amino acids. Trimming took off 7 bases at V and 10 bases at J, with 20 bases between the two ends. The CDR3 spells CASTPQGGPLEQFF. The CDR3 DNA sequence: TGTGCCAGCACCCCACAGGGGGGGCCTTTGGAGCAGTTCTTC.

The CDR3 DNA reads as TGTGCCAGCAGCCCCCCTAGCGGGAGTAGGTATGAGCAGTTCTTC. Its translation: CASSPPSGSRYEQFF. This chain uses TRBV28 with TRBJ2-1; 10 nucleotides agree with TRBD2. The V segment lost 6 bases and the J segment 8 bases; nucleotides outside the gene matches: 10. CDR3 length: 15 amino acids. The germline V gene has CDR1 MDHEN and CDR2 SYDVKM.

The CDR3 DNA sequence: TGTGCCAGCAGCTTTGAGCCCCGCGGGAGGGTTTCCAATGAGCAGTTCTTC. Protein sequence: CASSFEPRGRVSNEQFF. The chain recombines TRBV7-3 with TRBJ2-1, with 9 nucleotides matching TRBD2. Trimming cost V 3 bases and J 6 bases; bases outside gene matches: 12. The CDR3 consists of 17 residues. CDR1 SGHTA and CDR2 FQGTGA come from the germline V gene. The full variable domain, its missing parts supplied by reference TRBV7-3 and TRBJ2-1, is GAGVSQTPSNKVTEKGKYVELRCDPISGHTALYWYRQSLGQGPEFLIYFQGTGAADDSGLPNDRFFAVRPEGSVSTLKIQRTERGDSAVYLCASSFEPRGRVSNEQFFGPGTRLTVL.

The count of this clone is one. V usage is TRBV28 and J usage is TRBJ2-1, with D hard to call. CDR1 MDHEN and CDR2 SYDVKM come from the germline V gene. V lost 3 bases and J 2 bases, leaving 8 bases between the germline ends. CDR3 length: 14 amino acids. The CDR3 DNA follows: TGTGCCAGCAGTTTTAGGGCCGCCTACAATGAGCAGTTCTTC. This encodes CASSFRAAYNEQFF.

This chain connects TRBV6-5 to TRBJ2-3; 10 bases align to TRBD1. The CDR3 contains 15 residues. Per the germline V gene, CDR1 is MNHEY and CDR2 is SVGAGI. The J segment lost 0 bases and the V segment lost 7 bases, leaving 4 bases of the junction unmatched. CDR3 nucleotides: TGTGCCAGCACCAGACAGGGGGCAAGCACAGATACGCAGTATTTT. Protein sequence: CASTRQGASTDTQYF.

The CDR3 coding sequence is TGTGCCACTATAGACAGGGTCGGATCGGATACGCAGTATTTT. Translating it yields CATIDRVGSDTQYF. The chain has TRBV10-3 and TRBJ2-3, with 7 bases identical to TRBD1. Germline values: CDR1 ENHRY, CDR2 SYGVKD. V lost 10 bases, J lost 6 bases, and 13 bases stayed unmatched. The CDR3 length is 14 residues.

This chain joins TRBV27 and TRBJ2-2; no clear D gene. Germline loops: CDR1 MNHEY, CDR2 SMNVEV (reference sequence). There are 19 residues in the CDR3. V lost 5 bases to trimming and J lost 11 bases, with 33 bases between them. CDR3 residues: CASSPLAIDSFTASRELFF. The CDR3 DNA reads TGTGCCAGCAGTCCCCTCGCAATCGACTCTTTTACCGCGTCAAGAGAGCTGTTTTTT.

The chain combines TRBV10-3 with TRBJ2-5, with 13 bases matching TRBD2. V lost 6 bases to trimming and J lost 1 base; unmatched junction nucleotides: 2. CDR3 size: 15 residues. Germline values: CDR1 ENHRY, CDR2 SYGVKD. The chain's CDR3 is CAIRGTSGIQETQYF. For the CDR3, the DNA is TGTGCCATCAGGGGGACTAGCGGGATCCAAGAGACCCAGTACTTC.

The chain uses TRBV27 and TRBJ2-1; D is unresolved. The CDR3 runs 11 residues. Between the trimmed V and J ends, which lost 8 bases and 9 bases, there was a span of 11 bases. Germline V lookup: CDR1 MNHEY, CDR2 SMNVEV (reference sequence). CDR3 in DNA: TGTGCCAGCTCCGTGGCCGGTGAGCAGTTCTTC. It yields the protein CASSVAGEQFF.

The V gene is TRBV3-1 (or the pseudogene TRBV3-2), the J gene TRBJ1-6; 8 bases are a match to TRBD1. The germline gives CDR1 LGHDT, CDR2 YNNKEL (reference sequence). Germline trimming cut 1 base from V and 7 bases from J; bases unmatched to any gene: 0. This CDR3 region has 14 residues. CDR3 region: CASSQGQGNSPLHF. The DNA of the CDR3 is TGTGCCAGCAGCCAAGGACAGGGGAATTCACCCCTCCACTTT.

V and J are TRBV6-5 and TRBJ2-7, with TRBD2 matching over 13 bases. Germline assignment: CDR1 MNHEY and CDR2 SVGAGI. Trimming took 4 bases from V and 3 from J; bases not matched to a gene: 3. The CDR3 loop spans 15 amino acids. CDR3 bases: TGTGCCAGCAGTTCCCGGACTAGCGGGGGCTACGAGCAGTACTTC. As protein: CASSSRTSGGYEQYF.

The chain recombines TRBV5-5 with TRBJ2-7, with D perhaps assigned TRBD1 or TRBD2 (7 bases each). The length of the CDR3 is 15 residues. From germline, CDR1 is SGHKS and CDR2 YYEKEE (reference sequence). Deletions cut 3 bases from V and 0 bases from J, with 13 bases between. This CDR3 reads CASSSQGGYSYEQYF. CDR3 DNA sequence: TGTGCCAGCAGCTCCCAGGGGGGGTACTCCTACGAGCAGTACTTC. The whole variable domain, filled in from reference TRBV5-5 and TRBJ2-7, reads DAGVTQSPTHLIKTRGQQVTLRCSPISGHKSVSWYQQVLGQGPQFIFQYYEKEERGRGNFPDRFSARQFPNYSSELNVNALLLGDSALYLCASSSQGGYSYEQYFGPGTRLTVT.

The chain has TRBV5-1 and TRBJ1-5; 7 bases agree with TRBD1. Germline loops: CDR1 SGHRS, CDR2 YFSETQ. The V segment lost 4 bases and the J segment 2 bases; nucleotides outside the gene matches: 9. The CDR3 is 16 residues long. CDR3 protein: CASSPGRGGGNQPQHF. Here the CDR3 DNA reads TGCGCCAGCAGCCCCGGGAGAGGGGGCGGCAATCAGCCCCAGCATTTT.